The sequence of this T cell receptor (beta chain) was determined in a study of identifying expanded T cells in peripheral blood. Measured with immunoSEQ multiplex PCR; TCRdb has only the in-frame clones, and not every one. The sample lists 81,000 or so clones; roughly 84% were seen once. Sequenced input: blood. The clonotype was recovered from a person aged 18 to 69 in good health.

CDR3 region: CSADGPLEQFF. The CDR3 bases are TGCAGTGCCGATGGGCCGCTCGAGCAGTTCTTC. This chain joins TRBV20-1 and TRBJ2-1; D is unclear. The length of the CDR3 is 11 residues. Trimming removed 6 bases from V and 10 bases from J, with 13 bases in between. Germline CDR1 reads DFQATT; CDR2 reads SNEGSKA (reference sequence).